This entry describes one TCR beta chain. Its antigen is unknown. These reads were obtained on an Illumina HiSeq 2000. The TCR beta cDNA libraries were made using 5'RACE template switching, a step that added both a universal primer site and unique molecular identifiers. Priming for cDNA synthesis came from the TCR beta constant segment, and two successive PCR amplification steps followed. On the authors' methods: MIGEC handled demultiplexing of the reads and grouping by UMI, while MiTCR was used to assemble and quantify clonotypes. To exclude erroneous sequences, only TCR cDNA sequences supported by at least two reads were retained. The tcR package was used for downstream repertoire analysis, with clonotypes matched between fractions based on CDR3 nucleotide sequence plus V segment. VDJmatch was used to annotate antigen specificity against VDJdb, with one amino acid substitution allowed in CDR3. The reads went through TCRdb reprocessing, and each CDR3 protein sequence gets one entry with no DNA. The V and J calls were determined by TCRdb, not by the authors. In this sample's table one finds some 140,000 distinct CDR3 sequences. The ten largest clonotypes hold around 35% of the sample.

The source of the sample is a study of T cells expressing NK-cell markers (dated by TCRdb to 2018 to 2020). Broadly, across the study: TCR beta-chain repertoires were profiled in sorted CD3+CD56+NKG2C+, CD3+CD56+NKG2C- and CD3+CD56-NKG2C+ T-cell subsets from fewer than 10 donors. Seven of the eight sequenced donors were HCMV-seropositive and one was HCMV-seronegative. All eight donors whose samples were sequenced were randomly selected healthy volunteers, three of them men and five women. The libraries were sequenced on Illumina HiSeq 2000/2500, MiSeq or NextSeq, producing 2 x 150 bp reads.

The CDR3 numbers 16 residues from cysteine through phenylalanine. The nucleotide record is missing. What the authors observed across the whole study: It remained unclear whether the expanded NKG2C-expressing T cell clones were specific for HCMV antigens. Those dominant clonotypes were again the most abundant among CD3+CD56-NKG2C+ cells in four donors, at about 25-60.1%. For six donors, the dominant CD3+CD56+NKG2C+ clonotypes were among the top 10 CD8+ clonotypes and accounted for roughly 1.0-8% of CD8+ T cells.

A commercial ELISA kit detecting HCMV-specific IgG in serum was used to determine HCMV serostatus. Peripheral blood mononuclear cells were isolated from blood by Ficoll density gradient centrifugation. This TCR was recovered from a woman aged 45 to 65 in good health. Donor details come from another sample of the same person, matched by shared clones. Sequenced material: blood T cells: a sorted CD56 or NKG2C T cell subset, CD4+ or CD8+ T cells, or bulk PBMC T cells (not recorded which). The chain joins TRBV12-3 or TRBV12-4 to TRBJ2-4; TCRdb outputs TRBD1, but without DNA this stays unchecked. CDR3 protein: CASCRLEDRVKNIQYF.